These 2 T cell receptor beta chains share one sample of origin, sequenced in a study of T cells after somatic rescue of genetic block. Sequencing used immunoSEQ multiplex PCR; TCRdb keeps in-frame clones, though not all of them. The sample consists of about 88,000 clones, just under 90% of them appearing once. Sequencing was carried out using peripheral blood mononuclear cells (PBMCs). The receptors were sampled from a woman younger than 30.

CDR3 nucleotide sequence: TGTGCCACCGGGCTGAGTTACTCCTACGAGCAGTACTTC. Protein product: CATGLSYSYEQYF. The rearrangement uses TRBV27 and TRBJ2-7; no clear D gene. V lost 10 bases to trimming and J lost 0 bases, with 13 bases between them. CDR3 length: 13 residues. CDR1 is MNHEY and CDR2 is SMNVEV in the germline V gene (reference sequence).

This clone was seen a few times. The genes are TRBV7-8 and TRBJ2-2, with D perhaps assigned TRBD1 or TRBD2 (6 bases each). The CDR3 spans 15 residues. Per the germline V gene, CDR1 is SGHVS and CDR2 is FQNEAQ. Trimming pared 5 bases from V and 5 bases from J, leaving 15 bases between. CDR3: CASSPWGAPTGELFF. The CDR3 DNA is TGTGCCAGCAGCCCCTGGGGGGCTCCGACCGGGGAGCTGTTTTTT.